This T cell receptor (beta chain) was captured by sequencing in a study of identical twins. Study findings and constraints: Invariant cells of the MAIT and iNKT types might have partly distorted the zero-insertion analyses. Models underpredicted monozygotic twin sharing of out-of-frame TCR alpha.

The table lists this clonotype with many counts. Its antigen is currently unknown. Unique molecular identifiers were present on cDNA, and template switching added a universal primer site. Each CDR3 protein is one row after TCRdb ran MiXCR on the 5' RACE reads. This table has 400,000 or so distinct CDR3 sequences, 9% appearing once. V dropped 3 bases and J dropped 3 bases, with 8 bases sitting between them. The CDR3 is 13 amino acids. Germline assignment: CDR1 KGHDR and CDR2 SFDVKD. The sequenced sample consisted of naive T cells sorted from blood. The chain has TRBV24-1 and TRBJ2-7, with a tentative D call TRBD1 (5 bases). The TCR originated in a woman in her forties or fifties in good health. This CDR3 reads CATSDPDSYEQYF. The DNA of the CDR3 is TGTGCCACCAGTGATCCTGACAGCTACGAGCAGTACTTC.